Following are 3 T cell receptor beta chains from one sample sequenced in a study of cytomegalovirus exposure and HLA in healthy donors. PCR used 60 Vbeta primers and 13 Jbeta primers. Data came from immunoSEQ multiplex PCR; TCRdb stores just in-frame clones and leaves some out. Among about 130,000 clones listed, around 77% were seen once. Sequencing was performed on PBMCs. The origin of the receptors is a man aged 45 to 65 in good health and CMV-seronegative.

This clone occurred once. The gene calls are TRBV18 and TRBJ2-3, with unresolved D. V was pared by 5 bases and J by 2 bases, with 11 bases between. The CDR3 length is 14 residues. CDR1 and CDR2 from the germline V gene are KGHSH and LQKENI. The CDR3 nucleotides are TGTGCCAGCTCAGCCGAGCGTGACACAGATACGCAGTATTTT. Amino acids: CASSAERDTDTQYF.

The gene calls are TRBV7-9 and TRBJ2-7, with a weak D call TRBD2 (6 bases). Trimming pared 5 bases from V and 0 bases from J, leaving 11 bases between. Germline assignment: CDR1 SEHNR and CDR2 FQNEAQ (reference sequence). This CDR3 is built from 14 residues. CDR3 loop: CASSPGGSSYEQYF. In DNA, the CDR3 is TGTGCCAGCAGCCCCGGGGGAAGCTCCTACGAGCAGTACTTC.

The chain has TRBV11-3 and TRBJ2-3, with D uncertain. The CDR3 runs 16 residues. Germline assignment: CDR1 SGHNT and CDR2 YENEEA. V was pared by 1 base and J by 1 base, with 12 bases between. The CDR3 protein is CASSLGRGSGTDTQYF. CDR3 DNA: TGTGCCAGCAGCTTAGGGAGAGGCAGCGGCACAGATACGCAGTATTTT.